This TCR beta chain was sequenced for a study of blood T cells in healthy people across ages (dated by TCRdb to the mid-2010s). Turning to the overall study: In model experiments, template switching captured roughly one uniquely barcoded TCR beta cDNA molecule for every two T cells. To track age-related changes in TCR beta repertoire diversity, the study relied on deep sequencing normalized with unique cDNA molecular identifiers. The donors were divided into four age groups: young (average around 17 years), middle-aged (about 40), aged (approximately 62) and long-lived (82). Donors of different ages were randomly distributed across sequencing lanes to avoid experimental bias. Two additional independent replicas of 1 million unique cDNA reads from the same blood draw were analyzed for two donors (one aged 18 to 30 and one aged 80 or older). The study at large found these results: Conclusive comparison of naive and antigen-experienced compartments was prevented by the profiling of bulk unsorted PBMCs. Observed TCR beta diversity per million T cells fell roughly linearly with age, and a significant reduction was already apparent by age around 36. Compared with the aged group, the long-lived group had more naive CD4+ T cells, fewer expanded clones and increased TCR diversity, suggesting age selection. Estimates of total diversity based on one million sequenced T cells were regarded as lower bounds and as underestimates. The percentage of naive T cells measured by flow cytometry correlated strongly with observed TCR beta diversity. The CMV infection status of donors was not known, potentially confounding age-related changes in expanded clonotypes.

The donors were some 36 Caucasian individuals from Russia, aged 6 to 90 years, who were systemically healthy. About 9.1 milliliters of peripheral blood were collected from each donor into EDTA-treated Vacutainer tubes. Ficoll-Paque density-gradient centrifugation was used to isolate PBMCs, with at least 6.5 million per sample. Total RNA was extracted from PBMCs with Trizol reagent, with at least 5 micrograms obtained per sample. For every donor, flow cytometry on a PBMC aliquot measured the percentage of naive CD45RAhigh/CD27high T cells. Note on this clonotype: This clone's antigen is unknown. Base-call qualities are not available, and no considerably larger clone is one nucleotide away.

V gives up 5 bases and J gives up 7 bases, and the segment between their germline ends measures 15 bases. The cysteine opens and the phenylalanine closes a CDR3 of 14 amino acids. Left in the record is the CDR3 DNA by itself, 42 bases read in frame from the first base. The library was produced with 5' RACE. The run used an Illumina HiSeq 2500. The second PCR ran for about 6 to 12 cycles and used a J-beta primer mix along with a sample-barcoded 5' primer. Each TCR beta cDNA molecule received a unique molecular identifier from a template-switch 5' adaptor carrying 12 random nucleotides. Each sample yielded at least 2.5 million CDR3-containing paired-end reads. First-strand cDNA synthesis was performed from all RNA using the Mint cDNA synthesis kit, with priming by a TRBC-specific oligonucleotide. After uracil-DNA glycosylase treatment, a first 18-cycle PCR used universal primers M1SS and BC2_uni_R on all cDNA. Under the source paper's analysis protocol: Normalization of each sample was performed by random selection of 1 million high-quality reads, each carrying a distinct molecular identifier. Reads with shared molecular identifiers were discarded instead of being binned into consensus sequences. CDR3 identification, clonotype clustering and error correction used MiTCR with a Q25 quality threshold and the strictest error-elimination algorithm. A nonparametric unseen species model with Euler transformation was used to estimate a lower bound on total TCR beta diversity. TCRdb trimmed the raw reads at Q25, called clones with MiXCR and kept productive beta chains. Rows are combined by CDR3 protein, so each entry shows the most common genes and DNA. None of the V and J calls come from the authors' own analysis; TCRdb made them. This sample has about 1.8 million distinct CDR3 sequences in its table, and around half of those were observed once. The ten largest clonotypes hold 2.1% of the sample.

Sequenced sample: blood. The chain is made from TRBV12-3 or TRBV12-4 and TRBJ2-1, with TRBD2 perhaps the D gene, on 5 matching bases. The TCR originated in a middle-aged woman in good health. The CDR3 region: CASSRGGRENEQFF. The nucleotide sequence is TGTGCCAGCAGTCGTGGAGGCCGTGAAAATGAGCAGTTCTTC.